This TCR beta chain was sequenced during a study of T cells in Graves' hyperthyroidism and ophthalmopathy. Study-wide results and limits: Researchers report that a 13 V-J model separated ophthalmopathy from stable hyperthyroidism. Appearing also in blood were most of the thyroid clonotypes expanded above 0.001.

Germline assignment: CDR1 LNHDA and CDR2 SQIVND (reference sequence). Trimming shortened V by 8 bases and J by 4 bases, and 12 bases separated the two germline ends. The CDR3 is 13 amino acids. TCR beta CDR3 regions were amplified from RNA. The study used the HTBI primer set for a first-round RT-PCR of the TCR CDR3. TCRdb itself ran the multiplex PCR reads through MiXCR, one entry per CDR3 protein. This sample has fewer than 350,000 distinct CDR3 sequences, with 13% found just once. Predating any ophthalmopathy symptoms, the blood sample was taken at first hyperthyroidism diagnosis. Points on this clonotype: What it binds is unknown.

The sequencing sample was made of blood. V gene TRBV19 combines with J gene TRBJ2-1; D ambiguous. The TCR sequence derives from a woman aged 30 to 39 with Graves' hyperthyroidism that later progressed to Graves' ophthalmopathy. The CDR3 sequence is CASSIESYNEQFF. The CDR3 region has the DNA TGTGCCAGTTCGATTGAGTCTTACAATGAGCAGTTCTTC.